One sample yielded the 18 T cell receptor beta chains listed below, sequenced in a study of blood T cells in healthy people across ages. The use of a sample-barcoded 5' primer and a J-beta primer mix characterized a second PCR of about 6 to 12 cycles. Each CDR3 protein is one row after TCRdb ran MiXCR on the 5' RACE reads. The profile shows fewer than 900,000 distinct CDR3 sequences, about 42% of them singletons. The source material was blood. These TCRs come from a woman aged 60-75 years in good health.

The V gene is TRBV28, the J gene TRBJ2-3, with 10 positions matching TRBD2. The CDR3 length is 15 residues. Germline lookup yields CDR1 MDHEN and CDR2 SYDVKM. Germline trimming cut 7 bases from V and 1 base from J; bases unmatched to any gene: 5. The DNA for the CDR3 is TGTGCCAGCACTAGCGGGAGTATCCGCACAGATACGCAGTATTTT. Protein product: CASTSGSIRTDTQYF.

The chain uses TRBV19 and TRBJ2-7; D is unclear. Germline CDR1 LNHDA, CDR2 SQIVND (reference sequence). This CDR3 spans 17 amino acids. The germline V and J ends were trimmed by 2 bases and 0 bases, with 17 bases remaining between them. The CDR3 sequence is CASSISLSSRLSYEQYF. The DNA of the CDR3 is TGTGCCAGTAGTATAAGTCTGTCTTCGAGGCTCTCCTACGAGCAGTACTTC.

The rearrangement joins TRBV7-3 to TRBJ2-1; perhaps D is TRBD1 or TRBD2 (5 bases each). Germline-derived CDR1 and CDR2 are SGHTA and FQGTGA. CDR3 size: 16 residues. The ends were cut back, 5 bases at V and 0 bases at J, with 14 bases in the middle. CDR3 region: CASSPQRGHSYNEQFF. For the CDR3, the DNA is TGTGCCAGCAGCCCCCAGAGGGGCCACTCCTACAATGAGCAGTTCTTC.

The gene calls are TRBV2 and TRBJ2-1, with TRBD1 as a possible D gene (5 bases). With 2 bases removed from V and 8 bases from J, the gap between germline ends came to 13 bases. Germline CDR1 SNHLY, CDR2 FYNNEI. The CDR3 totals 14 residues. CDR3 loop: CASSERGRLDEQFF. Here the CDR3 DNA reads TGTGCCAGCAGTGAAAGGGGCCGGTTGGATGAGCAGTTCTTC.

About this clonotype: Given a much more abundant clone one base away, this may be a read error. The V and J genes are TRBV9 and TRBJ2-1; TRBD2 is a possible D gene (5 bases). The CDR3 runs to 16 residues. Germline V gene sequence: CDR1 SGDLS, CDR2 YYNGEE. Trimming cost V 2 bases and J 0 bases, with 12 bases left between them. The CDR3 nucleotides are TGTGCCAGCAGCGTGAGAGGCGAGGGCTCCTACAATGAGCAGTTCTTC. Translating it yields CASSVRGEGSYNEQFF.

This chain connects TRBV6-2 or TRBV6-3 to TRBJ2-3; D uncertain. The germline V gene encodes CDR1 MNHEY and CDR2 SVGEGT. There are 16 residues in the CDR3. The V end lost 11 bases, the J end lost 1 base, and 22 bases lay between the germline ends. The chain's CDR3 is CACTNAIVKGTDTQYF. Here the CDR3 DNA reads TGTGCCTGCACCAACGCGATCGTAAAGGGCACAGATACGCAGTATTTT.

This clonotype showed up just a few times. In DNA, the CDR3 is TGCAGTGCTGGGACACCAGGTAGCACAGATACGCAGTATTTT. It translates to CSAGTPGSTDTQYF. The genes are TRBV20-1 and TRBJ2-3; possibly TRBD1 for D (6 bases). Trimming took off 5 bases at V and 0 bases at J, with 12 bases between the two ends. Germline lookup yields CDR1 DFQATT and CDR2 SNEGSKA (reference sequence). The CDR3 runs to 14 residues.

The rearrangement uses TRBV7-2 and TRBJ2-2; D gene unclear. Trimming cost V 2 bases and J 4 bases, with 14 bases left between them. The CDR3 is 16 amino acids. CDR1 is SGHTA and CDR2 is FQGNSA in the germline V gene. For the CDR3, the DNA is TGTGCCAGCAGCTTATTTTCGGTCCAGAGCACCGGGGAGCTGTTTTTT. Translating it yields CASSLFSVQSTGELFF.

The table lists this clonotype with a few counts. The J gene is TRBJ2-7, the V gene TRBV5-1, with 8 nucleotides matching TRBD1. The CDR3 has 15 amino acids. Germline CDR1 is SGHRS and CDR2 is YFSETQ. The junction had 4 bases not matched to a gene; V was cut back by 2 bases and J by 0 bases. CDR3 in amino acids: CASSFSGQDSYEQYF. The CDR3 coding sequence is TGCGCCAGCAGCTTTTCGGGACAGGACTCCTACGAGCAGTACTTC.

The chain couples TRBV7-8 to TRBJ2-7; 7 positions agree with TRBD2. The CDR3 contains 14 residues. V was clipped by 5 bases and J by 3 bases; unmatched bases: 7. Germline values: CDR1 SGHVS, CDR2 FQNEAQ. CDR3 nucleotides: TGTGCCAGCAGCGGACGAGCGGGGAACTACGAGCAGTACTTC. Translating gives CASSGRAGNYEQYF.

CDR3 sequence reads: CSVTTSGELFF. The CDR3 region has the DNA TGCAGCGTGACTACTTCTGGGGAGCTGTTTTTT. This sequence joins TRBV29-1 and TRBJ2-2; D may be TRBD2 (5 bases). This CDR3 is 11 amino acids long. CDR1 is SQVTM and CDR2 is ANQGSEA in the germline V gene. Trimming left V 6 bases short and J 8 bases short, with 10 bases between.

V gene TRBV7-2 combines with J gene TRBJ2-3, with D possibly matching TRBD2 (5 bases). The CDR3 sequence is 14 residues long. V was pared by 6 bases and J by 4 bases, with 14 bases between. Germline loops: CDR1 SGHTA, CDR2 FQGNSA. The CDR3 region has the DNA TGTGCCAGCAGGTTACGACTAACATCAGATACGCAGTATTTT. This gives the protein CASRLRLTSDTQYF. Full variable domain (rest looked up from reference TRBV7-2 and TRBJ2-3): GAGVSQSPSNKVTEKGKDVELRCDPISGHTALYWYRQSLGQGLEFLIYFQGNSAPDKSGLPSDRFSAERTGGSVSTLTIQRTQQEDSAVYLCASRLRLTSDTQYFGPGTRLTVL.

This clonotype was counted many times. V and J are TRBV20-1 and TRBJ2-7; D not resolved. The CDR3 has 12 residues. The germline gives CDR1 DFQATT, CDR2 SNEGSKA (reference sequence). The V end lost 1 base, the J end lost 0 bases, and 4 bases lay between the germline ends. In DNA, the CDR3 is TGCAGTGCTAGAGGTAACTCCTACGAGCAGTACTTC. This codes for CSARGNSYEQYF.

In this sample, this clonotype turned up a few times. The chain couples TRBV6-5 to TRBJ2-1; perhaps TRBD2 as D (5 bases). CDR1 is MNHEY, CDR2 SVGAGI, per germline. The CDR3 spans 15 residues. Trimming left V 6 bases short and J 0 bases short, with 12 bases between. CDR3 sequence: CASRTDWSSYNEQFF. The CDR3 DNA reads TGTGCCAGCAGGACGGACTGGAGCTCCTACAATGAGCAGTTCTTC.

This rearrangement joins TRBV29-1 to TRBJ2-7; D tentatively fits TRBD1 or TRBD2 (6 bases each). Germline loops: CDR1 SQVTM, CDR2 ANQGSEA. This CDR3 has 12 amino acids. Trimming left V 7 bases short and J 5 bases short, with 15 bases between. Here the CDR3 reads CSAGATSDEQYF. CDR3 nucleotide sequence: TGCAGCGCGGGGGCGACCTCGGACGAGCAGTACTTC.

As for this clonotype: Mismatch with germline at one junction end may stem from a read error. J is TRBJ1-1 and V is TRBV7-2; tentatively, D is TRBD1 (5 bases). CDR3 size: 15 residues. Germline assignment: CDR1 SGHTA and CDR2 FQGNSA. The DNA of the CDR3 is TGTGCCAACAGCTTAGCATGGGGGGGGAACACTGAAGCTTTCTTT. This translates into CANSLAWGGNTEAFF.

The table lists this clonotype with a count of one. The rearrangement links TRBV4-1 to TRBJ2-2; D is unclear. Trimming shortened V by 0 bases and J by 2 bases, and 13 bases separated the two germline ends. The V gene's germline CDR1 is MGHRA and CDR2 YSYEKL. The CDR3 is 17 amino acids. CDR3 amino acids: CASSQDGPPSNTGELFF. The CDR3 nucleotides are TGCGCCAGCAGCCAAGATGGGCCCCCCTCAAACACCGGGGAGCTGTTTTTT.

The chain links TRBV6-5 to TRBJ2-1, with D hard to call. V lost 5 bases and J 3 bases, leaving 11 bases between the germline ends. The CDR3 spans 14 residues. CDR1 and CDR2 (germline): MNHEY, SVGAGI. The CDR3 loop is CASSPLVNYNEQFF. In nucleotides, the CDR3 is TGTGCCAGCAGTCCCTTGGTTAACTACAATGAGCAGTTCTTC.